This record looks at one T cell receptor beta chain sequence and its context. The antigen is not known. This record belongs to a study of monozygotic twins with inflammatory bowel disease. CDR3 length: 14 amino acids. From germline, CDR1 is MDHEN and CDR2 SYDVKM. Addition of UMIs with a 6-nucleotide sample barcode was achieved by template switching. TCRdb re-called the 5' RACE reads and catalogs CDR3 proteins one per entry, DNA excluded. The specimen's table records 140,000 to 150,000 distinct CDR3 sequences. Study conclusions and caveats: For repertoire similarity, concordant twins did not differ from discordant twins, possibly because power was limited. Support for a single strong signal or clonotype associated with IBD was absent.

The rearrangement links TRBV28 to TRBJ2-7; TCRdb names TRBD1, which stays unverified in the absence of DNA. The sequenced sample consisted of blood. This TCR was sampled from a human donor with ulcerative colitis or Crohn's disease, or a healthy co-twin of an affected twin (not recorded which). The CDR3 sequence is CARPMGACWYEQYF.